Shown below are 11 T cell receptor beta chains from a single sample sequenced in a study of blood T cells in healthy people across ages. Then a second PCR, running roughly 7 to 11 cycles, was carried out with a sample-barcoded 5' primer and a J-beta primer mix. TCRdb ran MiXCR on the 5' RACE reads and lists one entry per CDR3 protein. The data show around 970,000 distinct CDR3 sequences, roughly 50% seen once. Sequencing was carried out using blood. These receptors all stem from a woman aged 55 to 70 in good health.

This clonotype has more than one count but fewer than ten. The V gene is TRBV5-1, the J gene TRBJ1-2; D unclear. Trimming pared 1 base from V and 6 bases from J, leaving 13 bases between. CDR1 is SGHRS and CDR2 is YFSETQ in the germline V gene. CDR3 length: 14 residues. The CDR3, as DNA: TGCGCCAGCAGCTTGCCGACCGGGGATGATGGCTACACCTTC. Residues: CASSLPTGDDGYTF.

The count of this clonotype is one. The rearrangement joins TRBV20-1 to TRBJ2-7, with 7 bases matching TRBD1. The CDR3 runs to 13 residues. Germline loops: CDR1 DFQATT, CDR2 SNEGSKA (reference sequence). Unmatched junction bases numbered 9, after V lost 7 bases and J lost 3 bases. The CDR3 coding sequence is TGCAGTGGACTCCGGGACAGCCACTACGAGCAGTACTTC. Protein: CSGLRDSHYEQYF.

The V gene is TRBV20-1, the J gene TRBJ2-4; tentatively, D is TRBD2 (6 bases). TRBJ2-5 matches the DNA end more closely, so the J call is doubtful. The length of the CDR3 is 14 residues. Germline CDR1 is DFQATT and CDR2 is SNEGSKA (reference sequence). For the CDR3, the DNA is TGCAGTGCTTACGGGACTCTCAGGCAAGAGACCCAGTACTTC. Encoded protein: CSAYGTLRQETQYF.

The chain employs TRBV18 and TRBJ1-5, with D uncertain. CDR1 KGHSH and CDR2 LQKENI come from the germline V gene. V was trimmed by 1 base and J by 1 base, leaving 8 bases between them. This CDR3 has 15 amino acids. This CDR3 is CASSPREGSNQPQHF. DNA of the CDR3: TGTGCCAGCTCACCACGGGAGGGAAGCAATCAGCCCCAGCATTTT.

This chain joins TRBV3-1 and TRBJ2-3; 7 nucleotides match TRBD2. Trimming cost V 0 bases and J 5 bases; bases outside gene matches: 11. The CDR3 is 17 amino acids. Germline-derived CDR1 and CDR2 are LGHDT and YNNKEL (reference sequence). This CDR3 is CASSQDLAAGEGDTQYF. CDR3 coding DNA: TGTGCCAGCAGCCAAGATCTTGCCGCGGGAGAAGGAGATACGCAGTATTTT.

The chain employs TRBV20-1 and TRBJ2-7; D is unclear. Germline CDR1 DFQATT, CDR2 SNEGSKA (reference sequence). Trimming left V 1 base short and J 4 bases short, with 5 bases between. The CDR3 covers 11 residues. DNA for the CDR3: TGCAGTGCTAGAGCCGAGTACGAGCAGTACTTC. This encodes CSARAEYEQYF.

This clonotype has a handful of counts. This rearrangement joins TRBV5-1 to TRBJ2-1, with 7 nucleotides matching TRBD2. Germline V gene data show CDR1 as SGHRS and CDR2 as YFSETQ. The CDR3 length is 16 residues. The V gene end was trimmed by 4 bases and the J gene end by 8 bases; junction bases not matched to a gene: 15. The CDR3 is CASSPIPGTGGDEQFF. The CDR3 bases are TGCGCCAGCAGCCCAATCCCCGGGACTGGGGGGGATGAGCAGTTCTTC.

The chain uses TRBV5-1 and TRBJ2-5; 7 bases fit TRBD2. The length of the CDR3 is 16 residues. Germline CDR1 SGHRS, CDR2 YFSETQ. V was pared by 3 bases and J by 4 bases, with 12 bases of the junction left unmatched. Written as DNA, the CDR3 is TGCGCCAGCAGCTCCGTGATGGCGGGAGAGGGAGAGACCCAGTACTTC. It translates to CASSSVMAGEGETQYF.

The chain is built from TRBV6-1 and TRBJ2-3; 7 bases match TRBD2. The ends lost 7 bases at V and 6 bases at J; junction bases unmatched: 13. Germline CDR1 MNHNS, CDR2 SASEGT. This CDR3 is built from 15 residues. CDR3 nucleotide sequence: TGTGCCAGCAAAAAGCGGGATTCAGCAACGGATACGCAGTATTTT. Translated, it gives CASKKRDSATDTQYF.

This clonotype has just one count. This rearrangement joins TRBV7-9 to TRBJ1-5; no clear D. Per germline, CDR1 SEHNR and CDR2 FQNEAQ (reference sequence). This CDR3 region has 14 residues. Between the trimmed V and J ends, which lost 1 base and 4 bases, there was a span of 8 bases. The CDR3 spells CASSLVQENQPQHF. CDR3 DNA sequence: TGTGCCAGCAGCTTAGTCCAGGAAAATCAGCCCCAGCATTTT. The whole variable domain, filled in from reference TRBV7-9 and TRBJ1-5, reads DTGVSQNPRHKITKRGQNVTFRCDPISEHNRLYWYRQTLGQGPEFLTYFQNEAQLEKSRLLSDRFSAERPKGSFSTLEIQRTEQGDSAMYLCASSLVQENQPQHFGDGTRLSIL.

In its sample, this clonotype was seen a few times. The rearrangement joins TRBV27 to TRBJ2-4; weak D call: TRBD1 (8 bases). The CDR3 covers 15 residues. V gave up 5 bases and J gave up 3 bases, with 14 bases separating them. CDR1 and CDR2 (germline): MNHEY, SMNVEV (reference sequence). The CDR3 DNA reads as TGTGCCAGCAGTCTCACAGGGGGGGACAAAAACATTCAGTACTTC. The encoded protein is CASSLTGGDKNIQYF.